These 8 T cell receptor beta chains were all obtained from the same sample, sequenced in a study of T cell changes during pregnancy in multiple sclerosis. Measured with immunoSEQ multiplex PCR; TCRdb has only the in-frame clones, and not every one. Of 67,000 or so clones listed, around 92% were seen once; the top ten hold 2.5% to 3.5%. This sample comprised CD8+ T cells from peripheral blood mononuclear cells, obtained in the third trimester of pregnancy. The origin of the receptors is a female donor in good health, enrolled as a control in a pregnancy study.

The chain couples TRBV9 to TRBJ2-3; TRBD2 might be the D (7 bases). CDR1 is SGDLS and CDR2 is YYNGEE in the germline V gene. With 3 bases removed from V and 0 bases from J, the gap between germline ends came to 14 bases. This CDR3 spans 16 amino acids. CDR3 DNA sequence: TGTGCCAGCAGCGCCGAAGGCGGGGGCAGCACAGATACGCAGTATTTT. Protein sequence: CASSAEGGGSTDTQYF.

This chain connects TRBV7-3 to TRBJ1-1; D is possibly TRBD1 (6 bases). This CDR3 has 13 amino acids. CDR1 and CDR2 from the germline V gene are SGHTA and FQGTGA. Trimming stripped 5 bases from V and 1 base from J, with 8 bases between. CDR3: CASSPTGNTEAFF. CDR3 DNA: TGTGCCAGCAGCCCGACAGGGAACACTGAAGCTTTCTTT.

The rearrangement links TRBV9 to TRBJ1-6; D uncertain. Germline assignment: CDR1 SGDLS and CDR2 YYNGEE. V lost 0 bases and J lost 0, with 10 bases in between. The CDR3 extends over 17 amino acids. CDR3 loop: CASSVGTQSSYNSPLHF. CDR3 sequence (DNA): TGTGCCAGCAGCGTAGGTACACAGAGCTCCTATAATTCACCCCTCCACTTT.

The rearrangement links TRBV6-5 to TRBJ1-6; tentative D call: TRBD1 (6 bases). CDR3 size: 13 residues. The V and J ends lost 10 bases and 11 bases respectively, with 18 bases between them. Germline V gene data show CDR1 as MNHEY and CDR2 as SVGAGI. The CDR3 DNA follows: TGTGCCACCTCAAGGGGCGAGGGGGCACCCCTCCACTTT. This translates into CATSRGEGAPLHF.

J is TRBJ1-1 and V is TRBV7-9; a possible D gene is TRBD1 (6 bases). In germline, CDR1 is SEHNR, CDR2 FQNEAQ (reference sequence). V was pared by 8 bases and J by 4 bases, with 11 bases between. This CDR3 is built from 12 residues. CDR3 in DNA: TGTGCCAGCGCAAGGGGGGGCACTGAAGCTTTCTTT. Its translation is CASARGGTEAFF.

The V and J genes are TRBV9 and TRBJ1-5; perhaps TRBD1 as D (5 bases). The CDR3 extends over 16 amino acids. CDR1 and CDR2 from the germline V gene are SGDLS and YYNGEE. Trimming took 0 bases from V and 0 from J, leaving 10 bases between them. CDR3 residues: CASSVEGLYSNQPQHF. CDR3 in DNA: TGTGCCAGCAGCGTAGAGGGGTTATATAGCAATCAGCCCCAGCATTTT. Full variable domain (rest looked up from reference TRBV9 and TRBJ1-5): DSGVTQTPKHLITATGQRVTLRCSPRSGDLSVYWYQQSLDQGLQFLIQYYNGEERAKGNILERFSAQQFPDLHSELNLSSLELGDSALYFCASSVEGLYSNQPQHFGDGTRLSIL.

The rearrangement uses TRBV19 and TRBJ1-5; D unclear. Trimming took 9 bases from V and 3 from J, leaving 15 bases between them. This CDR3 is built from 14 residues. Germline V gives CDR1 LNHDA, CDR2 SQIVND (reference sequence). In DNA form, the CDR3 reads TGTGCCAGCCGTGTCCGGGAAATCAATCAGCCCCAGCATTTT. Amino acids: CASRVREINQPQHF.

The CDR3 DNA reads TGTGCCAGCAGTTTAAATGGGCCAGGTGTATATAATTCACCCCTCCACTTT. Its protein product is CASSLNGPGVYNSPLHF. The chain carries TRBV27 and TRBJ1-6, with D uncertain. Germline V gene lookup returns CDR1 MNHEY and CDR2 SMNVEV (reference sequence). The CDR3 has 17 amino acids. Between the trimmed V and J ends, which lost 2 bases and 4 bases, there was a span of 15 bases.